The 26 T cell receptor beta chains below all came from one sample that was sequenced in a study of T cell clones after liver transplantation. Assay used: immunoSEQ multiplex PCR; TCRdb lists only in-frame clones, some missing. The table has more than 7,000 clones, over 75% seen once; the top ten hold approximately 20%. The starting material was CD8+ T cells from blood, obtained before liver transplant. Receptors originate from a human donor who received a liver transplant.

The chain employs TRBV15 and TRBJ2-3; 7 bases are shared with TRBD1. The V segment lost 5 bases and the J segment 6 bases; nucleotides outside the gene matches: 8. Germline CDR1 and CDR2: LNHNV and YYDKDF (reference sequence). CDR3 length: 14 residues. CDR3 coding DNA: TGTGCCACCAGCGGACGACAGGGTGGGGATACGCAGTATTTT. It encodes CATSGRQGGDTQYF.

This chain joins TRBV4-1 and TRBJ2-5; 10 bases are a match to TRBD2. CDR1 and CDR2 (germline): MGHRA, YSYEKL. This CDR3 contains 16 residues. The V gene end was trimmed by 6 bases and the J gene end by 2 bases; junction bases not matched to a gene: 9. DNA for the CDR3: TGCGCCAGCAGTAGCGGGAGGTTTCCCGGACAAGAGACCCAGTACTTC. This codes for CASSSGRFPGQETQYF.

V usage is TRBV27 and J usage is TRBJ1-2; perhaps TRBD1 as D (6 bases). This CDR3 has 13 residues. V lost 4 bases and J 4 bases, leaving 10 bases between the germline ends. Germline CDR1 MNHEY, CDR2 SMNVEV (reference sequence). The CDR3 reads CASSSTGSYGYTF. The CDR3 DNA sequence: TGTGCCAGCAGTTCTACAGGGTCCTATGGCTACACCTTC.

The chain uses TRBV27 and TRBJ2-7; no clear D gene. The CDR3 is 14 residues long. Deletions cut 0 bases from V and 3 bases from J, with 9 bases between. Germline assignment: CDR1 MNHEY and CDR2 SMNVEV (reference sequence). The CDR3, as DNA: TGTGCCAGCAGTTTATCTGGTCAAAACTACGAGCAGTACTTC. Its protein product is CASSLSGQNYEQYF.

This chain connects TRBV28 to TRBJ2-3; D uncertain. The V end was cut by 2 bases, the J end by 2 bases, with 2 bases between. This CDR3 spans 12 amino acids. Germline CDR1 MDHEN, CDR2 SYDVKM. The DNA of the CDR3 is TGTGCCAGCAGTTTACCCACAGATACGCAGTATTTT. The encoded protein is CASSLPTDTQYF. Drawing the rest from reference TRBV28 and TRBJ2-3, the complete variable domain is DVKVTQSSRYLVKRTGEKVFLECVQDMDHENMFWYRQDPGLGLRLIYFSYDVKMKEKGDIPEGYSVSREKKERFSLILESASTNQTSMYLCASSLPTDTQYFGPGTRLTVL.

CDR3 in DNA: TGCGCCAGCAGCCCCTCGGGAGGAGACGAGCAGTACTTC. This encodes CASSPSGGDEQYF. The chain combines TRBV4-1 with TRBJ2-7; 7 bases fit TRBD2. After removal of 4 bases from V and 5 bases from J, the junction contained 5 bases not matched to a gene. Germline V gene sequence: CDR1 MGHRA, CDR2 YSYEKL. There are 13 residues in the CDR3.

In its sample, this clone was seen a few times. This chain connects TRBV27 to TRBJ2-1, with TRBD2 matching over 7 bases. The CDR3 runs to 12 residues. Trimming removed 3 bases from V and 11 bases from J; junction bases left unmatched: 4. Germline lookup yields CDR1 MNHEY and CDR2 SMNVEV (reference sequence). The CDR3 nucleotides read TGTGCCAGCAGTTTTCTGGGGGGGAAGCAGTTCTTC. It codes for CASSFLGGKQFF.

The chain combines TRBV4-2 with TRBJ2-6; 9 nucleotides match TRBD1. The CDR3 is made up of 22 amino acids. CDR1 and CDR2 from the germline V gene are LGHNA and YNFKEQ. The V and J ends lost 0 bases and 13 bases, in that order; junction bases with no gene match: 28. CDR3 DNA sequence: TGTGCCAGCAGCCAAGATTTTGACCCAACGAGCACAGGGGGCCCTATCTCTTGGGTCCTGACTTTC. Its translation is CASSQDFDPTSTGGPISWVLTF.

This chain joins TRBV28 and TRBJ2-7; D ambiguous. Germline assignment: CDR1 MDHEN and CDR2 SYDVKM. The CDR3 sequence is 14 residues long. The germline V and J ends were trimmed by 3 bases and 1 base, with 10 bases remaining between them. The CDR3 bases are TGTGCCAGCAGTTTTACGCGCGAGTCCTACGAGCAGTACTTC. It is translated as CASSFTRESYEQYF.

The genes are TRBV9 and TRBJ1-4; D is unclear. In germline, CDR1 is SGDLS, CDR2 YYNGEE. V lost 1 base and J 6 bases, leaving 13 bases between the germline ends. The CDR3 has 15 amino acids. CDR3 sequence (DNA): TGTGCCAGCAGCGTAATTAGGGAAAGGGATGAAAAACTGTTTTTT. This gives the protein CASSVIRERDEKLFF.

This sequence joins TRBV6-5 and TRBJ1-1; D is perhaps TRBD1 (6 bases). The CDR3 runs 11 residues. V gave up 2 bases and J gave up 8 bases, with 6 bases separating them. Germline CDR1 is MNHEY and CDR2 is SVGAGI. Here the CDR3 DNA reads TGTGCCAGCAGTTACGGGGGCGAAGCTTTCTTT. Amino acid sequence: CASSYGGEAFF.

This clone was picked up one time. The J gene is TRBJ2-5, the V gene TRBV15, with D perhaps TRBD2 (5 bases). The ends were cut back, 3 bases at V and 7 bases at J, with 12 bases in the middle. Germline V CDR1 and CDR2: LNHNV, YYDKDF (reference sequence). The CDR3 is 13 residues long. CDR3 sequence (DNA): TGTGCCACCAGCAGCCCGGACTCCAGGACCCAGTACTTC. It yields the protein CATSSPDSRTQYF.

Here the CDR3 reads CASSQASGRIYEQYF. The CDR3 region has the DNA TGCGCCAGCAGCCAAGCCAGCGGGAGGATCTACGAGCAGTACTTC. The rearrangement joins TRBV4-1 to TRBJ2-7; 9 bases are shared with TRBD2. The CDR3 has 15 amino acids. Germline V CDR1 and CDR2: MGHRA, YSYEKL. The J segment lost 3 bases and the V segment lost 1 base, leaving 4 bases of the junction unmatched.

This clone came up a few times. The genes are TRBV4-1 and TRBJ2-1; no clear D gene. Germline V gene lookup returns CDR1 MGHRA and CDR2 YSYEKL. The V gene lost 0 bases and the J gene lost 2 bases, with 11 bases spanning the gap. The CDR3 is 16 amino acids. The CDR3 sequence is CASSQDKGPTYNEQFF. DNA for the CDR3: TGCGCCAGCAGCCAAGATAAAGGGCCTACCTACAATGAGCAGTTCTTC.

The rearrangement uses TRBV4-1 and TRBJ2-7; D unclear. Germline lookup yields CDR1 MGHRA and CDR2 YSYEKL. The CDR3 has 12 residues. Trimming stripped 1 base from V and 6 bases from J, with 7 bases between. CDR3: CASSQASREQYF. Written as DNA, the CDR3 is TGCGCCAGCAGCCAAGCGAGCCGCGAGCAGTACTTC.

V and J are TRBV4-3 and TRBJ2-7, with no clear D. The CDR3 has 11 residues. Germline loops: CDR1 LGHNA, CDR2 YSLEER. V gave up 7 bases and J gave up 6 bases, with 10 bases separating them. The CDR3 spells CASTESGEQYF. The CDR3, as DNA: TGCGCCAGCACAGAGTCTGGCGAGCAGTACTTC.

The rearrangement links TRBV27 to TRBJ2-3, with 7 bases matching TRBD2. The CDR3 extends over 16 amino acids. Germline loops: CDR1 MNHEY, CDR2 SMNVEV (reference sequence). Trimming cost V 5 bases and J 0 bases; bases outside gene matches: 8. CDR3 bases: TGTGCCAGCAGTCCCGCAGCGGGGACTAGCACAGATACGCAGTATTTT. Amino acid sequence: CASSPAAGTSTDTQYF.

The chain is built from TRBV15 and TRBJ2-5, with D perhaps matching TRBD1 or TRBD2 (5 bases each). CDR3 length equals 14 residues. CDR1 is LNHNV and CDR2 is YYDKDF in the germline V gene (reference sequence). V was cut by 8 bases and J by 3 bases, with 16 bases left in between. The CDR3 coding sequence is TGTGCCACCGGTCCCCGTGGGGGAGAAGAGACCCAGTACTTC. The encoded protein is CATGPRGGEETQYF.

J is TRBJ1-3 and V is TRBV27; a weak D match, TRBD1 (5 bases). From germline, CDR1 is MNHEY and CDR2 SMNVEV (reference sequence). The CDR3 covers 15 residues. V lost 5 bases to trimming and J lost 2 bases, with 13 bases between them. The CDR3: CASSMGTSPGNTIYF. CDR3 coding DNA: TGTGCCAGCAGTATGGGGACCTCTCCTGGAAACACCATATATTTT.

The rearrangement links TRBV27 to TRBJ1-4; D not resolved. The CDR3 is 13 amino acids. Looked up from germline, CDR1 is MNHEY and CDR2 is SMNVEV (reference sequence). Trimming stripped 8 bases from V and 0 bases from J, with 7 bases between. For the CDR3, the DNA is TGTGCCAGCGGAGAGTCAACTAATGAAAAACTGTTTTTT. This sequence encodes CASGESTNEKLFF. Full variable domain (remainder filled in from reference TRBV27 and TRBJ1-4): EAQVTQNPRYLITVTGKKLTVTCSQNMNHEYMSWYRQDPGLGLRQIYYSMNVEVTDKGDVPEGYKVSRKEKRNFPLILESPSPNQTSLYFCASGESTNEKLFFGSGTQLSVL.

The chain combines TRBV27 with TRBJ1-6; D is ambiguous. CDR3 length: 12 residues. CDR1 and CDR2 (germline): MNHEY, SMNVEV (reference sequence). The V gene lost 4 bases and the J gene lost 7 bases, with 5 bases spanning the gap. CDR3: CASSSRNSPLHF. The CDR3 DNA sequence: TGTGCCAGCAGTTCTAGGAATTCACCCCTCCACTTT.

The CDR3 protein is CASSLGVSQAGGNTIYF. CDR3 DNA: TGTGCCAGCAGCTTAGGAGTTTCCCAAGCGGGGGGAAACACCATATATTTT. The chain recombines TRBV7-9 with TRBJ1-3, with no clear D. Germline V lookup: CDR1 SEHNR, CDR2 FQNEAQ (reference sequence). The CDR3 runs 17 residues. V was pared by 1 base and J by 4 bases, with 17 bases between.

The CDR3 DNA reads as TGTGCCAGCAGCTCCCAGGGGGGACAGCCCCAGCATTTT. Encoded protein: CASSSQGGQPQHF. The chain recombines TRBV5-6 with TRBJ1-5, with TRBD1 matching over 7 bases. The V segment lost 3 bases and the J segment 7 bases; nucleotides outside the gene matches: 4. The CDR3 loop spans 13 amino acids. CDR1 and CDR2 (germline): SGHDT, YYEEEE.

This clone was counted a few times. The chain uses TRBV27 and TRBJ2-1, with 8 bases aligning to TRBD2. The CDR3 consists of 13 residues. Germline CDR1 reads MNHEY; CDR2 reads SMNVEV (reference sequence). The V segment lost 3 bases and the J segment 7 bases; nucleotides outside the gene matches: 2. The CDR3 is CASSLGLVNEQFF. DNA for the CDR3: TGTGCCAGCAGTTTGGGACTAGTAAATGAGCAGTTCTTC.

This chain joins TRBV6-1 and TRBJ1-2; 7 bases line up with TRBD1. With V trimmed by 8 bases and J by 0 bases, 9 bases remained unmatched. This CDR3 contains 15 residues. CDR1 MNHNS and CDR2 SASEGT come from the germline V gene. The CDR3 nucleotides are TGTGCCAGCCTTGGGGGACAGATGACTAACTATGGCTACACCTTC. Amino acid sequence: CASLGGQMTNYGYTF.

This clone was detected once. This chain joins TRBV28 and TRBJ1-3, with D possibly being TRBD1 (6 bases). The CDR3 runs to 17 residues. Trimming took off 2 bases at V and 0 bases at J, with 14 bases between the two ends. The germline V gene has CDR1 MDHEN and CDR2 SYDVKM. The CDR3 reads CASSLKVRGGSGNTIYF. The CDR3 DNA sequence: TGTGCCAGCAGTTTAAAGGTCCGAGGGGGCTCTGGAAACACCATATATTTT. The entire variable domain, with the rest obtained from reference TRBV28 and TRBJ1-3, is as follows: DVKVTQSSRYLVKRTGEKVFLECVQDMDHENMFWYRQDPGLGLRLIYFSYDVKMKEKGDIPEGYSVSREKKERFSLILESASTNQTSMYLCASSLKVRGGSGNTIYFGEGSWLTVV.